This T cell receptor (beta chain) was recorded in a study of blood T cell repertoires in COVID-19. As for the study in general: T cells, B-cell-depleted T cells, or PBMCs provided the cDNA or gDNA that served as material.

The CDR3 sequence is 14 residues long. The trim removed 4 bases at V and 3 bases at J, leaving 4 bases unmatched. Germline-derived CDR1 and CDR2 are MDHEN and SYDVKM. Here immunoSEQ multiplex PCR was the method, and the copy in TCRdb shows in-frame clones only, minus some. The data contain 20,000 to 25,000 clones, nearly 90% of them seen just once; the ten biggest clones take up more than 20%. The clonotype was recovered from a human donor with active COVID-19. The donor label of this sample is uncertain. V is TRBV28 and J is TRBJ1-2; 8 nucleotides match TRBD1. Sequencing was carried out using peripheral blood. The CDR3 sequence is CASSSRGQHYGYTF. Written as DNA, the CDR3 is TGTGCCAGCAGTTCCAGGGGGCAGCACTATGGCTACACCTTC.